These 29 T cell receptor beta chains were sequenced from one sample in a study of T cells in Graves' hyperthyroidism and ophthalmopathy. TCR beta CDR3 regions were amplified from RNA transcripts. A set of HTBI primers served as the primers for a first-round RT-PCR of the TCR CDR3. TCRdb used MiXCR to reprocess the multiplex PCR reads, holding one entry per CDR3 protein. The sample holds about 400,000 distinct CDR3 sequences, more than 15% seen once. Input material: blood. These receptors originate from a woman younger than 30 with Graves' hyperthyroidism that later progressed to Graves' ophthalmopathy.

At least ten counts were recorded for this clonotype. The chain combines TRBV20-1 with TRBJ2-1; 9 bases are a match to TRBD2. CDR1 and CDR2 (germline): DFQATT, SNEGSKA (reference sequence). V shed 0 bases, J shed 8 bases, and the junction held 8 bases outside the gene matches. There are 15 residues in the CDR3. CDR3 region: CSARDGLAGRYEQFF. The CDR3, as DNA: TGCAGTGCTAGAGACGGGCTAGCGGGAAGGTATGAGCAGTTCTTC.

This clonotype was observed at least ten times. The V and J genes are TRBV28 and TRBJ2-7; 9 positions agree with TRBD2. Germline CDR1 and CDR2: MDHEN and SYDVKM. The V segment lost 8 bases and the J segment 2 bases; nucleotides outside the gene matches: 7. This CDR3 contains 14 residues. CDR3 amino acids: CASSRLAVTYEQYF. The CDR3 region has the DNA TGTGCCAGCTCAAGACTAGCGGTAACCTACGAGCAGTACTTC.

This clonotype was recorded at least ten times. CDR3 protein: CASSIGSSNYGYTF. The DNA of the CDR3 is TGTGCCAGCAGTATTGGAAGCTCTAACTATGGCTACACCTTC. This rearrangement joins TRBV28 to TRBJ1-2, with D uncertain. Trimming shortened V by 5 bases and J by 0 bases, and 10 bases separated the two germline ends. From germline, CDR1 is MDHEN and CDR2 SYDVKM. This CDR3 has 14 amino acids.

The CDR3 DNA is TGTGCCAGCAGCCAAGAAGCTGGGTTCGGGGATACGCAGTATTTT. The encoded protein is CASSQEAGFGDTQYF. The rearrangement joins TRBV3-1 to TRBJ2-3; D is undetermined. V lost 0 bases to trimming and J lost 6 bases, with 13 bases between them. Germline assignment: CDR1 LGHDT and CDR2 YNNKEL (reference sequence). The CDR3 covers 15 residues.

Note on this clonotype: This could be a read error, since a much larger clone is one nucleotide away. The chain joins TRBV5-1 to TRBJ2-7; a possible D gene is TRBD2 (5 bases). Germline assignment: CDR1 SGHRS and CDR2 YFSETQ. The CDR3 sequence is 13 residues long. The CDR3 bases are TGCGCCAGCAGCTCCAGGACTCAATACGATCAGTACTTC. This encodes CASSSRTQYDQYF.

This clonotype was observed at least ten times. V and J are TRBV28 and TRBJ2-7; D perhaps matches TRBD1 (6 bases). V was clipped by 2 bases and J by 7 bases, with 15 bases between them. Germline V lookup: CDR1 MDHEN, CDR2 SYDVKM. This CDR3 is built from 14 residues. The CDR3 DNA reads TGTGCCAGCAGTTTAGGACAGACTAAGGGGGAGCAGTACTTC. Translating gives CASSLGQTKGEQYF.

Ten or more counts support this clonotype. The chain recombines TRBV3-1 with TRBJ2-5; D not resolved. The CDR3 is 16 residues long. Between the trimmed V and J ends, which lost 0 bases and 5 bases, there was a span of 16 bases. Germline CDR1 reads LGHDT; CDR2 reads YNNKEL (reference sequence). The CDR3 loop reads CASSQEGTAPEETQYF. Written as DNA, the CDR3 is TGTGCCAGCAGCCAAGAGGGTACGGCGCCCGAGGAGACCCAGTACTTC.

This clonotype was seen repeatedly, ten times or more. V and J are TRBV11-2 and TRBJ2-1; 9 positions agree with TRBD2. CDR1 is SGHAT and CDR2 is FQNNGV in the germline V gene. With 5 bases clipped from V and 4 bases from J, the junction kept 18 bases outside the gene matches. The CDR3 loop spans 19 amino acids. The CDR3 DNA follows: TGTGCCAGCAGCACACCTAGGACGCGAAGCGGGAGGCTATACAATGAGCAGTTCTTC. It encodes CASSTPRTRSGRLYNEQFF. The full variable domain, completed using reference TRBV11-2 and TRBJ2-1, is EAGVAQSPRYKIIEKRQSVAFWCNPISGHATLYWYQQILGQGPKLLIQFQNNGVVDDSQLPKDRFSAERLKGVDSTLKIQPAKLEDSAVYLCASSTPRTRSGRLYNEQFFGPGTRLTVL.

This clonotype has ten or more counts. The CDR3 DNA is TGTGCCAGCAGTCGGTATAGCGGGAAGAACACCGGGGAGCTGTTTTTT. It yields the protein CASSRYSGKNTGELFF. This chain connects TRBV2 to TRBJ2-2; the match to TRBD2 covers 8 bases. Germline lookup yields CDR1 SNHLY and CDR2 FYNNEI. This CDR3 region has 16 residues. V shed 5 bases and J 1 base; nucleotides not matched to a gene: 6.

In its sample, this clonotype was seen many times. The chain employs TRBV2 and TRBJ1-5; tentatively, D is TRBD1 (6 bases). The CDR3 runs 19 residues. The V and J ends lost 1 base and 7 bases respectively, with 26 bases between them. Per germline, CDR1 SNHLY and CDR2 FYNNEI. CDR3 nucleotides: TGTGCCAGCAGTGAAGTCTTTTCATCGGGGGGGCTGAGCGTGCAGCCCCAGCATTTT. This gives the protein CASSEVFSSGGLSVQPQHF.

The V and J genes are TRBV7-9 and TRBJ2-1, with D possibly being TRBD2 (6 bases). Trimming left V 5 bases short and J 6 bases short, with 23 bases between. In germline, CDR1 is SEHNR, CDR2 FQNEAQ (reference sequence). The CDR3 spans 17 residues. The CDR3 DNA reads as TGTGCCAGCAGCCCCCTACTCGGGCGGGATGAGGTCAATGAGCAGTTCTTC. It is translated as CASSPLLGRDEVNEQFF.

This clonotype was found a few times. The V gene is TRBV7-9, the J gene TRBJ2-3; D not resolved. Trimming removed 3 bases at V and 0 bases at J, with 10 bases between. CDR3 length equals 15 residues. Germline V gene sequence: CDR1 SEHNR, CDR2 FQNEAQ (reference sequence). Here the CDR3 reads CASSLLSSSTDTQYF. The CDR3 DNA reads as TGTGCCAGCAGCTTGCTATCCTCTAGCACAGATACGCAGTATTTT.

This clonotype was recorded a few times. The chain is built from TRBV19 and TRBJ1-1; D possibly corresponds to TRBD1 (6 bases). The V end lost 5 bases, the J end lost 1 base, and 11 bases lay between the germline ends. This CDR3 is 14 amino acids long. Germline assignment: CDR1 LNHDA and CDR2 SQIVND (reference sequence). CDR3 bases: TGTGCCAGTAGTCCGGACAGATGGAACACTGAAGCTTTCTTT. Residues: CASSPDRWNTEAFF.

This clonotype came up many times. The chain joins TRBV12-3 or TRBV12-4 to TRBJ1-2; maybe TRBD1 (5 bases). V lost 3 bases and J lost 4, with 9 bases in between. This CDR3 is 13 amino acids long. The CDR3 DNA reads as TGTGCCAGCAGTTTGGGACCGATCTATGGCTACACCTTC. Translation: CASSLGPIYGYTF.

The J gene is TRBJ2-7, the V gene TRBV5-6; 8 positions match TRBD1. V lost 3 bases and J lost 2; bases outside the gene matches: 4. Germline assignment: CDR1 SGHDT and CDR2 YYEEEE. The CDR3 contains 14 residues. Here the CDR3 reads CASSSLQGAYEQYF. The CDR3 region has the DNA TGTGCCAGCAGCTCTTTACAGGGGGCCTACGAGCAGTACTTC.

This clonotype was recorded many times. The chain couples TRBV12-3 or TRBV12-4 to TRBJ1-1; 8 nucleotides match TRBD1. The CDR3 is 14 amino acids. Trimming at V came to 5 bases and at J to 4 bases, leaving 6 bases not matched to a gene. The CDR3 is CASSDQGARTEAFF. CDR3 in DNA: TGTGCCAGCAGTGACCAGGGGGCTCGCACTGAAGCTTTCTTT.

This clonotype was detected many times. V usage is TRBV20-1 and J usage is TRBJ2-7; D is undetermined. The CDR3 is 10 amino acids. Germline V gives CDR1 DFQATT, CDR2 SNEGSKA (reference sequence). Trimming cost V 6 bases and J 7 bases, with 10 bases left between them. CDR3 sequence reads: CSAPGGEQYF. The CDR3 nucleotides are TGCAGTGCCCCCGGTGGGGAGCAGTACTTC.

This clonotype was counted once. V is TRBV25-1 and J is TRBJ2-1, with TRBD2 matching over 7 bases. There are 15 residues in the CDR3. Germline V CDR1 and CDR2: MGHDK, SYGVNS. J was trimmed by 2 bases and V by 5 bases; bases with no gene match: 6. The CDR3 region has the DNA TGTGCCAGCAGTTGGGCTAGCGGAGCCTACAATGAGCAGTTCTTC. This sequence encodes CASSWASGAYNEQFF.

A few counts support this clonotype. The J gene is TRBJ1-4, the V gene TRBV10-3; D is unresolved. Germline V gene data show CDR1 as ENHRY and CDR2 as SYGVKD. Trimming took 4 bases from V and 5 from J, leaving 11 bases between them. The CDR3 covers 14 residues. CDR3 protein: CAISGKVANEKLFF. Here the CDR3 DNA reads TGTGCCATCAGTGGTAAGGTGGCCAATGAAAAACTGTTTTTT.

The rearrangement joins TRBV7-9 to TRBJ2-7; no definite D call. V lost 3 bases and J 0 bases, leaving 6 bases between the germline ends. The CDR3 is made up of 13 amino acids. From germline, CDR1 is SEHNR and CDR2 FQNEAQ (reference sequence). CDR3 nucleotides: TGTGCCAGCAGCTTCCCACCCTCCTACGAGCAGTACTTC. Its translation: CASSFPPSYEQYF.

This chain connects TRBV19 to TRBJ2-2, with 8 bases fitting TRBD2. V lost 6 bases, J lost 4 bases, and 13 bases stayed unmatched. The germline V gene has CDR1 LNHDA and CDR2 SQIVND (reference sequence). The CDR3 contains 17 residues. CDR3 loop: CASRRGVAGFTTGELFF. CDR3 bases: TGTGCCAGTAGGCGGGGGGTAGCGGGATTTACCACCGGGGAGCTGTTTTTT. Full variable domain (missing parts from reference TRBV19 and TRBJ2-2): DGGITQSPKYLFRKEGQNVTLSCEQNLNHDAMYWYRQDPGQGLRLIYYSQIVNDFQKGDIAEGYSVSREKKESFPLTVTSAQKNPTAFYLCASRRGVAGFTTGELFFGEGSRLTVL.

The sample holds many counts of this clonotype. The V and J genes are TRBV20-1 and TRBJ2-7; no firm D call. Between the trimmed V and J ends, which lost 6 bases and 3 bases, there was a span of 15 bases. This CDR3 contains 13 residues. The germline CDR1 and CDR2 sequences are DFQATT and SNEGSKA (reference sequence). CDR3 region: CSAPTSTGYEQYF. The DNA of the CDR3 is TGCAGTGCCCCGACCAGCACGGGCTACGAGCAGTACTTC.

The CDR3 spells CASSLGTLDGYTF. The CDR3 DNA is TGTGCCAGCAGCCTCGGGACACTTGATGGCTACACCTTC. The rearrangement joins TRBV7-2 to TRBJ1-2, with D possibly matching TRBD1 (6 bases). Deletions cut 5 bases from V and 6 bases from J, with 13 bases between. The germline gives CDR1 SGHTA, CDR2 FQGNSA. The CDR3 runs 13 residues.

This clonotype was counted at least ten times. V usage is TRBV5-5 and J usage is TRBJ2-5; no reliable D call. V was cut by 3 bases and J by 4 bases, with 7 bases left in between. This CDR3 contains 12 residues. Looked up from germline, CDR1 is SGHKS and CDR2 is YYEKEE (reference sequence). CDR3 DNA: TGTGCCAGCAGCTCCCCCTTAGAGACCCAGTACTTC. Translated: CASSSPLETQYF.

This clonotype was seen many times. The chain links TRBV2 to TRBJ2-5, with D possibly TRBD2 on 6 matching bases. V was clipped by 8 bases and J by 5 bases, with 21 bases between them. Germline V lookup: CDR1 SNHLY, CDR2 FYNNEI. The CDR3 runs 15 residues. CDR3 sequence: CASGRGQGGMETQYF. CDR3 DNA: TGTGCCAGCGGACGAGGGCAGGGAGGAATGGAGACCCAGTACTTC.

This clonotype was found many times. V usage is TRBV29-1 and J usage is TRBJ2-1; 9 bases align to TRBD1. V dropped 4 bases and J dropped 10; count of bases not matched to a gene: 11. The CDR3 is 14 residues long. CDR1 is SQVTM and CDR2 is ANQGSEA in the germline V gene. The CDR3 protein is CSVGGTGYPGEQFF. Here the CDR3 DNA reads TGCAGCGTTGGGGGGACAGGGTACCCCGGGGAGCAGTTCTTC.

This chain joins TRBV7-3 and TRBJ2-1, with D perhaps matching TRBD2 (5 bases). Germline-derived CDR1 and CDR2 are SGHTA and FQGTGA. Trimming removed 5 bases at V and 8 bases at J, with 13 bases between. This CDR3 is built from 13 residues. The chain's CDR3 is CASSESGGYEQFF. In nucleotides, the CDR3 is TGTGCCAGCAGCGAAAGCGGTGGGTATGAGCAGTTCTTC.

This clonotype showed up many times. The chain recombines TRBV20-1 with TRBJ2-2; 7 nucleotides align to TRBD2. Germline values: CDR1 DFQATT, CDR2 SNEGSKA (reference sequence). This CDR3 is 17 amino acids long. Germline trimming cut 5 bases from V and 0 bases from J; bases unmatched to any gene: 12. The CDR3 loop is CSAPMERLASNTGELFF. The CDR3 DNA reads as TGCAGTGCTCCGATGGAGAGACTAGCCTCGAACACCGGGGAGCTGTTTTTT.

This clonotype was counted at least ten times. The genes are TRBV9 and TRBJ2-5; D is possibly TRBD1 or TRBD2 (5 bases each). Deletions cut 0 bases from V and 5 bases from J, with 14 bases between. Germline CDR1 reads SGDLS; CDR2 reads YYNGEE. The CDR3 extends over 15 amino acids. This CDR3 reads CASSVAGLGRETQYF. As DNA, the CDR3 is TGTGCCAGCAGCGTAGCGGGGCTTGGGCGTGAGACCCAGTACTTC.